This entry lists 8 T cell receptor beta chains sequenced from one sample in a study of blood T cell repertoires in COVID-19. Data came from immunoSEQ multiplex PCR; TCRdb stores just in-frame clones and leaves some out. The data contain approximately 150,000 clones, roughly 90% of them singletons. The sample was peripheral blood. The receptors derive from a woman aged 60-75 years who had recovered from COVID-19.

J is TRBJ2-5 and V is TRBV9, with unresolved D. The CDR3 is 14 residues long. Germline V lookup: CDR1 SGDLS, CDR2 YYNGEE. The V end was cut by 4 bases, the J end by 2 bases, with 12 bases between. The CDR3 is CASSTSPQQETQYF. CDR3 nucleotide sequence: TGTGCCAGCAGCACCTCCCCGCAGCAAGAGACCCAGTACTTC.

The V call is TRBV27, the J call TRBJ1-2; 10 bases are a match to TRBD1. There are 17 residues in the CDR3. V lost 2 bases, J lost 5 bases, and 11 bases stayed unmatched. Germline values: CDR1 MNHEY, CDR2 SMNVEV (reference sequence). The CDR3 nucleotides read TGTGCCAGCAGTTTACTTAGCGCGGGGACAGGGGTTTATGGCTACACCTTC. It yields the protein CASSLLSAGTGVYGYTF.

V is TRBV14 and J is TRBJ1-2, with 11 positions matching TRBD1. The CDR3 is made up of 16 amino acids. V gave up 3 bases and J gave up 3 bases; unmatched junction bases: 6. Germline V gives CDR1 SGHDN, CDR2 FVKESK. Written as DNA, the CDR3 is TGTGCCAGCAGCCAGATACCGGGACAGGGGGACTATGGCTACACCTTC. Its protein is CASSQIPGQGDYGYTF.

The gene calls are TRBV5-1 and TRBJ1-1; a possible D gene is TRBD1 (6 bases). CDR3 size: 15 residues. V dropped 0 bases and J dropped 5 bases, with 14 bases sitting between them. Germline V gene sequence: CDR1 SGHRS, CDR2 YFSETQ. The CDR3: CASSLVGRGDTEAFF. The CDR3 coding sequence is TGCGCCAGCAGCTTGGTCGGCAGGGGAGATACTGAAGCTTTCTTT.

The gene calls are TRBV11-2 and TRBJ2-7; no firm D call. Germline V lookup: CDR1 SGHAT, CDR2 FQNNGV. V was cut by 1 base and J by 0 bases, with 7 bases left in between. This CDR3 comprises 14 residues. The CDR3 protein is CASSLARSSYEQYF. CDR3 nucleotides: TGTGCCAGCAGCTTAGCACGGAGCTCCTACGAGCAGTACTTC.

This clone was seen only a few times. This sequence joins TRBV19 and TRBJ1-6; D is uncertain. The germline CDR1 and CDR2 sequences are LNHDA and SQIVND (reference sequence). The CDR3 is 16 residues long. The germline V and J ends were trimmed by 10 bases and 0 bases, with 16 bases remaining between them. The DNA of the CDR3 is TGTGCCACCGCGGAACTCCGGAGCTCCTATAATTCACCCCTCCACTTT. It specifies CATAELRSSYNSPLHF.

The chain employs TRBV27 and TRBJ1-4; D might be TRBD1 (6 bases). Deletions cut 5 bases from V and 8 bases from J, with 18 bases between. The CDR3 consists of 15 residues. From germline, CDR1 is MNHEY and CDR2 SMNVEV (reference sequence). The DNA for the CDR3 is TGTGCCAGCAGTCTCCTCACAGGGTCGGAGGAAAAACTGTTTTTT. It codes for CASSLLTGSEEKLFF.

The chain uses TRBV24-1 and TRBJ2-2; D is ambiguous. The CDR3 spans 17 residues. V was shortened by 3 bases and J by 4 bases, with 17 bases between the two germline ends. The germline V gene encodes CDR1 KGHDR and CDR2 SFDVKD. CDR3 coding DNA: TGTGCCACCAGTGATAAGGAGCCAACACGGGTCACCGGGGAGCTGTTTTTT. Protein sequence: CATSDKEPTRVTGELFF.